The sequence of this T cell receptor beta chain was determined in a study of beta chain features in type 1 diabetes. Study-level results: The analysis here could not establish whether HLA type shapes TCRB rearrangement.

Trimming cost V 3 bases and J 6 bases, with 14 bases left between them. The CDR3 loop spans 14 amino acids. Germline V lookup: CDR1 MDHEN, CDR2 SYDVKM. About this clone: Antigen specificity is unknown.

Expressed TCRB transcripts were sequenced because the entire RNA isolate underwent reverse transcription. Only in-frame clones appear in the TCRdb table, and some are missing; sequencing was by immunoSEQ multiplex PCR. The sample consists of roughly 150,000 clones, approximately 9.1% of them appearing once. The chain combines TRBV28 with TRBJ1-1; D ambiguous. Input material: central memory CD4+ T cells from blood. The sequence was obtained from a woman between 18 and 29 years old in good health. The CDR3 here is CASSLEDSRAEAFF. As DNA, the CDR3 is TGTGCCAGCAGTTTGGAGGACTCCCGAGCTGAAGCTTTCTTT.